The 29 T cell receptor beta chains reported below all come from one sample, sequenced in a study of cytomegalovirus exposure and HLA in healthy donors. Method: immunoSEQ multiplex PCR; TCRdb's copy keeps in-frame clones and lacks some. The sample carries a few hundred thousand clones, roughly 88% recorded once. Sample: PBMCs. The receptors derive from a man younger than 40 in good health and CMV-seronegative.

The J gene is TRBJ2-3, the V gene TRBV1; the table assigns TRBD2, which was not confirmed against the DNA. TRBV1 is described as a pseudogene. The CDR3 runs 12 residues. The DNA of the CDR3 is TGCACCAGCAGCCAAACTAGCGGTACGCAGTATTTT. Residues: CTSSQTSGTQYF.

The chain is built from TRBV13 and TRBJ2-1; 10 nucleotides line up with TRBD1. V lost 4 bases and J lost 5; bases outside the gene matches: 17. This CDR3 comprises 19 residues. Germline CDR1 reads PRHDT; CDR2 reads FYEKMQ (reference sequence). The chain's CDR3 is CASSSSPGQGYGENNEQFF. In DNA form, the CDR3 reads TGTGCCAGCAGCTCCTCCCCGGGACAGGGGTACGGGGAGAACAATGAGCAGTTCTTC.

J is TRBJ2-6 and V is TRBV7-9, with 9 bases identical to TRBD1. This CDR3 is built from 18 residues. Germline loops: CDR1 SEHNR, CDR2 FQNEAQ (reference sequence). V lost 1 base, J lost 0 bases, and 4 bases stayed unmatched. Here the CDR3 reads CASSLVRGQGSGANVLTF. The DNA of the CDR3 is TGTGCCAGCAGCTTAGTTCGGGGACAGGGCTCTGGGGCCAACGTCCTGACTTTC.

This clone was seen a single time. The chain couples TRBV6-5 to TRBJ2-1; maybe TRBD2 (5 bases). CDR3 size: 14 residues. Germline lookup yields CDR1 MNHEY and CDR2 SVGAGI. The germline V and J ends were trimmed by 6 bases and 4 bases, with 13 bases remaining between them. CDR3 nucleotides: TGTGCCAGCAGGGACTCACGAAAATACAATGAGCAGTTCTTC. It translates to CASRDSRKYNEQFF.

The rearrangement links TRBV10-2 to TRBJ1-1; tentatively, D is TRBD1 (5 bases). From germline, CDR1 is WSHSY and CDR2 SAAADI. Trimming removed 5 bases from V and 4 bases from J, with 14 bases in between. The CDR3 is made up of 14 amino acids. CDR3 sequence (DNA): TGCGCCAGCAGTTGGGACTGGAGGGGCACTGAAGCTTTCTTT. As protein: CASSWDWRGTEAFF.

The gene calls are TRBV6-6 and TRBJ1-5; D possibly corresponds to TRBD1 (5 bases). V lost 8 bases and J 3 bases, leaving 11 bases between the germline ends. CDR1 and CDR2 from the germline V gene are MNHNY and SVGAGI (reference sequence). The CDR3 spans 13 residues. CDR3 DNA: TGTGCCAGCTCCAGGGATTCCAATCAGCCCCAGCATTTT. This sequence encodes CASSRDSNQPQHF.

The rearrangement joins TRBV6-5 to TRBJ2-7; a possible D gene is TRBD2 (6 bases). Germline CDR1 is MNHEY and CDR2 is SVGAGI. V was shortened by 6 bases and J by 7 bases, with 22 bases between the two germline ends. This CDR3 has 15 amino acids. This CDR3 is CASSPRRGATLEQYF. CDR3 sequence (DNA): TGTGCCAGCAGCCCCCGGAGGGGAGCTACGTTAGAGCAGTACTTC.

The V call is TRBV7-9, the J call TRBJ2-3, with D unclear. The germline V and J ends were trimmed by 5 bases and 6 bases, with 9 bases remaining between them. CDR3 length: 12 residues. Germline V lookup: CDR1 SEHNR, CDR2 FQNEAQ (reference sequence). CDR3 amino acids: CASSDNSDTQYF. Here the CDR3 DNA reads TGTGCCAGCAGCGACAACTCGGATACGCAGTATTTT.

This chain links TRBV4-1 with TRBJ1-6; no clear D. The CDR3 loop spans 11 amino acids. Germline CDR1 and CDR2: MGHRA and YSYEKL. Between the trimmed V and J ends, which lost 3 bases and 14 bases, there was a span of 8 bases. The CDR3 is CASSHMNTLHF. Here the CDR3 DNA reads TGCGCCAGCAGCCATATGAACACCCTCCACTTT.

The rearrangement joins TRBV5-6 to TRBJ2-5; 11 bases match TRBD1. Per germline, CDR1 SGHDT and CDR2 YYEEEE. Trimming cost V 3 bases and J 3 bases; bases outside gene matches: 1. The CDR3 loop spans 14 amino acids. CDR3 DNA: TGTGCCAGCAGCTGGACAGGGGGCGAAGAGACCCAGTACTTC. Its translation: CASSWTGGEETQYF.

The CDR3 sequence is CASTKEVGDNEQFF. CDR3 DNA: TGCGCCAGTACCAAGGAGGTGGGCGACAATGAGCAGTTCTTC. The V call is TRBV4-1, the J call TRBJ2-1, with a weak D call TRBD2 (5 bases). The CDR3 length is 14 residues. Germline loops: CDR1 MGHRA, CDR2 YSYEKL. Trimming removed 9 bases at V and 5 bases at J, with 17 bases between.

The CDR3 DNA sequence: TGCGCCAGCAGTGAACAACTAAATCAGCCCCAGCATTTT. Translating gives CASSEQLNQPQHF. The chain couples TRBV10-1 to TRBJ1-5; unclear D gene. The ends were cut back, 3 bases at V and 4 bases at J, with 7 bases in the middle. The CDR3 extends over 13 amino acids. Germline values: CDR1 WNHNN, CDR2 SYGVQD (reference sequence).

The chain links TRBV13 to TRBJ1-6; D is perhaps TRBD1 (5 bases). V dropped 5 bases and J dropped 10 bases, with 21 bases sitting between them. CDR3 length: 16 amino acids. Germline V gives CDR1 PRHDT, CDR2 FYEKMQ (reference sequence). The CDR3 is CASSLSGENRFSPLHF. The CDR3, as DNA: TGTGCCAGCAGCCTGTCGGGGGAGAACCGGTTCTCACCCCTCCACTTT. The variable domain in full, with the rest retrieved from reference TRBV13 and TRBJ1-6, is AAGVIQSPRHLIKEKRETATLKCYPIPRHDTVYWYQQGPGQDPQFLISFYEKMQSDKGSIPDRFSAQQFSDYHSELNMSSLELGDSALYFCASSLSGENRFSPLHFGNGTRLTVT.

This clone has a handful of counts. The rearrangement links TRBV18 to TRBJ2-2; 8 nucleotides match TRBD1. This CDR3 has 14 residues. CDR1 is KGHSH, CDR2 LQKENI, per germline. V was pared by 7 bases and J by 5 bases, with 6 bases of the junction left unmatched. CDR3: CASLLDRATGELFF. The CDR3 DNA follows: TGTGCCAGCTTGCTGGACAGGGCAACCGGGGAGCTGTTTTTT. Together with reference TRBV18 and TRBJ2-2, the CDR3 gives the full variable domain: NAGVMQNPRHLVRRRGQEARLRCSPMKGHSHVYWYRQLPEEGLKFMVYLQKENIIDESGMPKERFSAEFPKEGPSILRIQQVVRGDSAAYFCASLLDRATGELFFGEGSRLTVL.

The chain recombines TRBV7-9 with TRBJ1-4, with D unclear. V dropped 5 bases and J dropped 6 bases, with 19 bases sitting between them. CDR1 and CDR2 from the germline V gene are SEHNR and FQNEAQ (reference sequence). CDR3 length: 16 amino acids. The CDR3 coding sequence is TGTGCCAGCAGCCCATCCGGGAGGAGTAGTGATGAAAAACTGTTTTTT. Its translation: CASSPSGRSSDEKLFF.

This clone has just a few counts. The CDR3 here is CASSIAGGPEQYF. The CDR3 DNA reads as TGCGCCAGCAGCATAGCGGGGGGGCCCGAGCAGTACTTC. The chain has TRBV5-1 and TRBJ2-7, with 11 bases aligning to TRBD2. The germline gives CDR1 SGHRS, CDR2 YFSETQ. V trimming: 4 bases; J trimming: 6 bases; junction bases outside the gene matches: 3. The CDR3 is 13 amino acids.

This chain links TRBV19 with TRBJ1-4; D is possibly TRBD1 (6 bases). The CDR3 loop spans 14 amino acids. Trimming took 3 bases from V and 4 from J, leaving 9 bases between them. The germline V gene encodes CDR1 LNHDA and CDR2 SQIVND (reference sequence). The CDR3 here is CASSIDRYNEKLFF. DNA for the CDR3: TGTGCCAGTAGTATCGACAGGTATAATGAAAAACTGTTTTTT.

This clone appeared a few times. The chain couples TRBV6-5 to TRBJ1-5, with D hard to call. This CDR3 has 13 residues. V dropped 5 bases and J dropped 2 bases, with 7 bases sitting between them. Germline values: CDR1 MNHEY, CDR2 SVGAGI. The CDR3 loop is CASSQRGNQPQHF. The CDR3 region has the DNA TGTGCCAGCAGTCAGCGGGGCAATCAGCCCCAGCATTTT.

The CDR3 coding sequence is TGTGCCAGCAGCGTAGGCCAGAAAGAGACCCAGTACTTC. It is translated as CASSVGQKETQYF. The chain combines TRBV9 with TRBJ2-5; D is uncertain. The germline gives CDR1 SGDLS, CDR2 YYNGEE. V gave up 0 bases and J gave up 3 bases, with 6 bases separating them. CDR3 length: 13 amino acids. The full variable domain, completed using reference TRBV9 and TRBJ2-5, is DSGVTQTPKHLITATGQRVTLRCSPRSGDLSVYWYQQSLDQGLQFLIQYYNGEERAKGNILERFSAQQFPDLHSELNLSSLELGDSALYFCASSVGQKETQYFGPGTRLLVL.

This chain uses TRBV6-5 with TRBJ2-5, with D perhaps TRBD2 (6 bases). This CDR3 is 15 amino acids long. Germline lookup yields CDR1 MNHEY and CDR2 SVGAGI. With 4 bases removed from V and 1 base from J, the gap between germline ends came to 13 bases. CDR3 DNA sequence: TGTGCCAGCAGTTCCTATGGGGAGGCCCAAGAGACCCAGTACTTC. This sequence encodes CASSSYGEAQETQYF.

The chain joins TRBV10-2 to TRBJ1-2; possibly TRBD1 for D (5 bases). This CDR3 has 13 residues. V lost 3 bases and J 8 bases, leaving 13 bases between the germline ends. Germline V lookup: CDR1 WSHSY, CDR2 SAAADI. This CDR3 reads CASSEGRAAGYTF. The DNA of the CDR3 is TGCGCCAGCAGTGAAGGCAGGGCTGCAGGCTACACCTTC.

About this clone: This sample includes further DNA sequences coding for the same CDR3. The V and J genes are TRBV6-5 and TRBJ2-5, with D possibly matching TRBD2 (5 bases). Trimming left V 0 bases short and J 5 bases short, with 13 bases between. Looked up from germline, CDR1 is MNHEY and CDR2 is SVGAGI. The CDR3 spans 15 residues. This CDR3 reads CASSYSTGVGETQYF. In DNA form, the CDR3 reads TGTGCCAGCAGTTACTCGACCGGGGTTGGGGAGACCCAGTACTTC.

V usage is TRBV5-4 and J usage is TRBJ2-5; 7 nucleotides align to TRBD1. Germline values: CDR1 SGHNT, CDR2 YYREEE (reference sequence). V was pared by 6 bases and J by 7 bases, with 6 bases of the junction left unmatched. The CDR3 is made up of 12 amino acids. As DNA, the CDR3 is TGTGCCAGCACCGACAGGGCAGGGACCCAGTACTTC. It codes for CASTDRAGTQYF.

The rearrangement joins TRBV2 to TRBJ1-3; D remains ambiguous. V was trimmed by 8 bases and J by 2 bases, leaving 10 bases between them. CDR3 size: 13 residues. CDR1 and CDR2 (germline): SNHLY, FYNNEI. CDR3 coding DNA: TGTGCCAGCCCCAGACATACTGGAAACACCATATATTTT. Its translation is CASPRHTGNTIYF.

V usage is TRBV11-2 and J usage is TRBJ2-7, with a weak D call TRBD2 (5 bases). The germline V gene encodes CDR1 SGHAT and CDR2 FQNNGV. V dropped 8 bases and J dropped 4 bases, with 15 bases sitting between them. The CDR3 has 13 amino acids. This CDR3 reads CASQRRHGYEQYF. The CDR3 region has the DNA TGTGCCAGCCAGCGGCGTCACGGGTACGAGCAGTACTTC. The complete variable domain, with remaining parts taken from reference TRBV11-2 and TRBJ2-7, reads EAGVAQSPRYKIIEKRQSVAFWCNPISGHATLYWYQQILGQGPKLLIQFQNNGVVDDSQLPKDRFSAERLKGVDSTLKIQPAKLEDSAVYLCASQRRHGYEQYFGPGTRLTVT.

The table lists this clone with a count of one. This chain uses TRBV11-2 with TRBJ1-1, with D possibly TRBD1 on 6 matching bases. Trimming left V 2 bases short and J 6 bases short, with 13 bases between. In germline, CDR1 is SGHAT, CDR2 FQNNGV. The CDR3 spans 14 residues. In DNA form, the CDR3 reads TGTGCCAGCAGCTTACAGACAGGTTACGCTGAAGCTTTCTTT. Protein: CASSLQTGYAEAFF.

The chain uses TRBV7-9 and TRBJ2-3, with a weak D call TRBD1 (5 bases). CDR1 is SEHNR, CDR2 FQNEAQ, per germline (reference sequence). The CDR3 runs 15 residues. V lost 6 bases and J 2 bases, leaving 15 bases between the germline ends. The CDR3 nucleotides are TGTGCCAGCAGTGTACGACAGAAACTCACAGATACGCAGTATTTT. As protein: CASSVRQKLTDTQYF.

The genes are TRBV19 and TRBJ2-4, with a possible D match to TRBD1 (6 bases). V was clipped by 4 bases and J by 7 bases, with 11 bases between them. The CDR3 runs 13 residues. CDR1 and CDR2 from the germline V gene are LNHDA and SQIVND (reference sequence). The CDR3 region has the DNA TGTGCCAGTAGTACTACAGGGAGTAACATTCAGTACTTC. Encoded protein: CASSTTGSNIQYF.

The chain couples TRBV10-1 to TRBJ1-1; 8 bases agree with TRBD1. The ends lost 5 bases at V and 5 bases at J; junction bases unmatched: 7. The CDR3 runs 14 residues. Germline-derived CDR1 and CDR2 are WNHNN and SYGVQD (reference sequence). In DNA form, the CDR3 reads TGCGCCAGCAGTTCGACAGGGGAGGATACTGAAGCTTTCTTT. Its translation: CASSSTGEDTEAFF.